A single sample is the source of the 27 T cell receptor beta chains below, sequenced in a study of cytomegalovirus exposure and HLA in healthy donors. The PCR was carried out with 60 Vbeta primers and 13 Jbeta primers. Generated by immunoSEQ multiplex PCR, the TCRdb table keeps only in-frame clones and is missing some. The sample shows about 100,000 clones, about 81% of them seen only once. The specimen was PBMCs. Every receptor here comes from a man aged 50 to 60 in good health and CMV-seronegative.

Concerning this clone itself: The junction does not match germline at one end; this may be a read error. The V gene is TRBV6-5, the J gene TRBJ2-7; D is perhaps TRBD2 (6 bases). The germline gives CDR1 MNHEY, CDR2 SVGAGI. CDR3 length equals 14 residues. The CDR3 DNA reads TGTGCCAGCAGCCTCGGGACTCAACCCTACGGGCAGTACTTC. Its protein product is CASSLGTQPYGQYF.

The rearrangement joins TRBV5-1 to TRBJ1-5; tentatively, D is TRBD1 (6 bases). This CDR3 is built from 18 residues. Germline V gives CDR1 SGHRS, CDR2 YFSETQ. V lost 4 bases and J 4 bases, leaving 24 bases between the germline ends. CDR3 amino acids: CASSPEPTGGLGNQPQHF. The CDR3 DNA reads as TGCGCCAGCAGCCCTGAACCAACCGGGGGGCTTGGTAATCAGCCCCAGCATTTT.

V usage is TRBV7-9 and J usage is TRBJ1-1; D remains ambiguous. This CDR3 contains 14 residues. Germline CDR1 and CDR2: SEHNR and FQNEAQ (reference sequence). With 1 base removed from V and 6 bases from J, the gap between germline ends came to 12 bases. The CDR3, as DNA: TGTGCCAGCAGCTTAGATGGGAGAACTGCTGAAGCTTTCTTT. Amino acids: CASSLDGRTAEAFF.

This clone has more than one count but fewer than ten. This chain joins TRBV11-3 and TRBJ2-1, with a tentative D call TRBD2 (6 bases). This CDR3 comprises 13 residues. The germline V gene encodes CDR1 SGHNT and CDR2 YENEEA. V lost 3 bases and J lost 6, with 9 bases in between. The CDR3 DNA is TGTGCCAGCAGCTTTGAGGAGGGCAATGAGCAGTTCTTC. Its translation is CASSFEEGNEQFF.

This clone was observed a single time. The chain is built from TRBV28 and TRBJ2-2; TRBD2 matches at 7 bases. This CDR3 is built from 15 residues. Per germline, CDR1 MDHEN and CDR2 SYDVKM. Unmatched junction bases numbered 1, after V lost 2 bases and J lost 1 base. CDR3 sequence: CASSLGGGNTGELFF. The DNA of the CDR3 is TGTGCCAGCAGTTTAGGGGGGGGGAACACCGGGGAGCTGTTTTTT.

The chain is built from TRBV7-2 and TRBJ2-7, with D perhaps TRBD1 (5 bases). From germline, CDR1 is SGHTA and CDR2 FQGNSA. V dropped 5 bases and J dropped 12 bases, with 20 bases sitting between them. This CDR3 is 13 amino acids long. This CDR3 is CASSDWEPGSPYF. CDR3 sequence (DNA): TGTGCCAGCAGCGACTGGGAACCAGGGTCCCCGTACTTC.

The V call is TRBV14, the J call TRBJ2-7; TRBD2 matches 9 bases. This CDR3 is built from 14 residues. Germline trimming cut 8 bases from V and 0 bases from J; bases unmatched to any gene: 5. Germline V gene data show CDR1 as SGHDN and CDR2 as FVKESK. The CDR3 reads CASGRLADSYEQYF. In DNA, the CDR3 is TGTGCCAGCGGGCGACTAGCGGACTCCTACGAGCAGTACTTC.

Here the CDR3 DNA reads TGCGCCAGCAGCCGAGAGACAGGGAGAAATAATTCACCCCTCCACTTT. It translates to CASSRETGRNNSPLHF. J is TRBJ1-6 and V is TRBV4-1, with 7 bases matching TRBD1. The CDR3 runs 16 residues. CDR1 is MGHRA, CDR2 YSYEKL, per germline. The junction had 8 bases not matched to a gene; V was cut back by 4 bases and J by 5 bases.

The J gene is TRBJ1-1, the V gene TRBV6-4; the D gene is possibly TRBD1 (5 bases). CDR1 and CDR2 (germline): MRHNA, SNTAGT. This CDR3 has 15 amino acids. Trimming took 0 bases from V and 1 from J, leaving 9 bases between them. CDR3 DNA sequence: TGTGCCAGCAGTGACTCGTCCGGGGGGAACACTGAAGCTTTCTTT. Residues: CASSDSSGGNTEAFF.

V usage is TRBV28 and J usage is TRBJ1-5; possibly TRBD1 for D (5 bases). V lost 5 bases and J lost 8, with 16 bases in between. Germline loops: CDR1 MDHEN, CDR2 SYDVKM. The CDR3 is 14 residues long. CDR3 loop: CASSVPGRGEPQHF. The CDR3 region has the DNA TGTGCCAGCAGTGTACCGGGACGCGGGGAGCCCCAGCATTTT.

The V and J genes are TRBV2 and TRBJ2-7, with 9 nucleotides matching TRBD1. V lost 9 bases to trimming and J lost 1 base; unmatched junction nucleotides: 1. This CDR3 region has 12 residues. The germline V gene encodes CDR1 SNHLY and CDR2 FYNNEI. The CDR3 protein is CASGTGSYEQYF. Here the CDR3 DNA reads TGTGCCAGTGGGACAGGGTCCTACGAGCAGTACTTC. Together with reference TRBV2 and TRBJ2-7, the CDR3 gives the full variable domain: EPEVTQTPSHQVTQMGQEVILRCVPISNHLYFYWYRQILGQKVEFLVSFYNNEISEKSEIFDDQFSVERPDGSNFTLKIRSTKLEDSAMYFCASGTGSYEQYFGPGTRLTVT.

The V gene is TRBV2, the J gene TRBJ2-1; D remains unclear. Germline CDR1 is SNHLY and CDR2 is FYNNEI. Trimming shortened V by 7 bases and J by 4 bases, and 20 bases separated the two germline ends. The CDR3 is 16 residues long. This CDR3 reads CASTEPAMGRYNEQFF. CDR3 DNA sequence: TGTGCCAGCACCGAACCCGCCATGGGCAGATACAATGAGCAGTTCTTC.

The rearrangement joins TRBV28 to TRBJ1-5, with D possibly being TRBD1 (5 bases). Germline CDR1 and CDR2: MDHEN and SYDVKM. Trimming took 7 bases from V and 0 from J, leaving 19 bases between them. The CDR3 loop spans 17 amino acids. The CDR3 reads CASKSGDLGFSNQPQHF. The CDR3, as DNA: TGTGCCAGCAAGTCCGGGGACTTAGGTTTTAGCAATCAGCCCCAGCATTTT.

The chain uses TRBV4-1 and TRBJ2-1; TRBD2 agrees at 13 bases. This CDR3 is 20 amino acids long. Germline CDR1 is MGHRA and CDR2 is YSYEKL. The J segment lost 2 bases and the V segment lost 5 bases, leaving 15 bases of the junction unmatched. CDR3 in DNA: TGCGCCAGCAGCTCTATCCCCACTAGCGGGGGGGCCAGGACCTACAATGAGCAGTTCTTC. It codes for CASSSIPTSGGARTYNEQFF.

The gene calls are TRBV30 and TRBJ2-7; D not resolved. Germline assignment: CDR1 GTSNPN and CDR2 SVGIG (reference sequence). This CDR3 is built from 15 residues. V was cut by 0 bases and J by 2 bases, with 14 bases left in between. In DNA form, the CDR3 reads TGTGCCTGGAGTGTACCCAGGTCAGTCACCTACGAGCAGTACTTC. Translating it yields CAWSVPRSVTYEQYF.

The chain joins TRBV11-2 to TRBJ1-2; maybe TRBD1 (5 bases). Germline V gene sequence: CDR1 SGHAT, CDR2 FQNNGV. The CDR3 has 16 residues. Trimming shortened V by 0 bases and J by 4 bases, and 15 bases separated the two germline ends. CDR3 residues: CASSLDRGQGGYGYTF. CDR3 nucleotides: TGTGCCAGCAGCTTAGATCGTGGTCAGGGTGGCTATGGCTACACCTTC.

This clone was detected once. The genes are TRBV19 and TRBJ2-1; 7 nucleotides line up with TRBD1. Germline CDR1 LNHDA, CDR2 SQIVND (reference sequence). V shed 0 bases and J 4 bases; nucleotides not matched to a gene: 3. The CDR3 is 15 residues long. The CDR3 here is CASSIETRGYNEQFF. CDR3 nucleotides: TGTGCCAGTAGTATAGAAACCAGGGGGTACAATGAGCAGTTCTTC.

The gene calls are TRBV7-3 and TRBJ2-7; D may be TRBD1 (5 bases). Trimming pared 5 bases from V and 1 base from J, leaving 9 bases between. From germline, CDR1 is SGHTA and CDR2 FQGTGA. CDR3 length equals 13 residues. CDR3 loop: CASSAAGSYEQYF. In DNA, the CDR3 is TGTGCCAGCAGCGCCGCAGGGTCCTACGAGCAGTACTTC. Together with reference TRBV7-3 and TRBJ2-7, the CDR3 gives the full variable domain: GAGVSQTPSNKVTEKGKYVELRCDPISGHTALYWYRQSLGQGPEFLIYFQGTGAADDSGLPNDRFFAVRPEGSVSTLKIQRTERGDSAVYLCASSAAGSYEQYFGPGTRLTVT.

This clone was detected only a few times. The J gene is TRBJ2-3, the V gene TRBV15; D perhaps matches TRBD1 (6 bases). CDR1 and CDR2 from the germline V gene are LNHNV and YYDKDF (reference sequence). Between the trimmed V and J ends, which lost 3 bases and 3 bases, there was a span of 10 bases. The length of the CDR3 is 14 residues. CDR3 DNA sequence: TGTGCCACCAGCAGGGGTACAGGGACAGATACGCAGTATTTT. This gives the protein CATSRGTGTDTQYF.

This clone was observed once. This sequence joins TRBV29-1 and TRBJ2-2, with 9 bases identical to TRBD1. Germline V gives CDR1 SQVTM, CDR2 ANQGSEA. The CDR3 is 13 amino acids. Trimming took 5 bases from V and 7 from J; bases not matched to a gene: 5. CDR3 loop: CSVQGQGVGELFF. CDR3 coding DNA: TGCAGCGTTCAGGGACAGGGTGTCGGGGAGCTGTTTTTT.

This chain's CDR3 is CASSPRDNRSPLHF. The CDR3 region has the DNA TGTGCCAGCAGCCCCCGGGACAATCGTTCACCCCTCCACTTT. This sequence joins TRBV9 and TRBJ1-6; tentative D call: TRBD1 (6 bases). CDR1 is SGDLS and CDR2 is YYNGEE in the germline V gene. V lost 4 bases and J lost 9, with 14 bases in between. The CDR3 is made up of 14 amino acids.

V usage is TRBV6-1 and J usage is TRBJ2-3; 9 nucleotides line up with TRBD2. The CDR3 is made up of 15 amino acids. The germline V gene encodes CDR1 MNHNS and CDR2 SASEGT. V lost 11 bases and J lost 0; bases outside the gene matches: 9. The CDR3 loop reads CAGRRGGASTDTQYF. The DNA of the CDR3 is TGTGCCGGCCGGCGGGGGGGCGCTAGCACAGATACGCAGTATTTT.

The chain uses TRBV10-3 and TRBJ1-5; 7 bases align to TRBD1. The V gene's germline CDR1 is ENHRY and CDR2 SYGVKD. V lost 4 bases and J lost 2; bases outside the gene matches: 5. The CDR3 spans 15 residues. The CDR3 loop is CAISGGGGGNQPQHF. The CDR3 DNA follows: TGTGCCATCAGTGGCGGAGGGGGCGGCAATCAGCCCCAGCATTTT.

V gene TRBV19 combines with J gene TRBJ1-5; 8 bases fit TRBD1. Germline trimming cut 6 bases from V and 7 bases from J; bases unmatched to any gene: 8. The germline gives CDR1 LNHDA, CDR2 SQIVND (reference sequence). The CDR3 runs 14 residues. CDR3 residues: CASRRTGSGQPQHF. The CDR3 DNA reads TGTGCCAGTAGACGGACAGGGTCGGGGCAGCCCCAGCATTTT.

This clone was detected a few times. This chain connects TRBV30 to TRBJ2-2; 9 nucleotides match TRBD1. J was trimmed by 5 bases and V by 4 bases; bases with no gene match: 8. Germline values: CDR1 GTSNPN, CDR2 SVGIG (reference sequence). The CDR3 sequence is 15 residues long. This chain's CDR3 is CAWTLGQGWTGELFF. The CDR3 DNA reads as TGTGCCTGGACCTTAGGACAGGGGTGGACCGGGGAGCTGTTTTTT.

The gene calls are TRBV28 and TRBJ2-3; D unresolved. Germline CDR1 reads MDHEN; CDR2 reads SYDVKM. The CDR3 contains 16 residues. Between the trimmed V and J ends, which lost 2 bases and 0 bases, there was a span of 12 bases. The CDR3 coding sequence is TGTGCCAGCAGTTTAATAGGTGGGCCTAGCACAGATACGCAGTATTTT. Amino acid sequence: CASSLIGGPSTDTQYF. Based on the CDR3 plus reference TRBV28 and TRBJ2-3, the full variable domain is DVKVTQSSRYLVKRTGEKVFLECVQDMDHENMFWYRQDPGLGLRLIYFSYDVKMKEKGDIPEGYSVSREKKERFSLILESASTNQTSMYLCASSLIGGPSTDTQYFGPGTRLTVL.

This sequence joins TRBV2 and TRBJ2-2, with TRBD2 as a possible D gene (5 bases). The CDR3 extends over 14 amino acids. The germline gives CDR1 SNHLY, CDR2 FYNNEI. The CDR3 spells CATKEASNTGELFF. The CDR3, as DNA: TGTGCTACCAAGGAGGCTTCTAACACCGGGGAGCTGTTTTTT. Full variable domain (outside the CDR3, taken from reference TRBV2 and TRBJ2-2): EPEVTQTPSHQVTQMGQEVILRCVPISNHLYFYWYRQILGQKVEFLVSFYNNEISEKSEIFDDQFSVERPDGSNFTLKIRSTKLEDSAMYFCATKEASNTGELFFGEGSRLTVL.